The 19 T cell receptor beta chains given below trace back to one sample, sequenced in a study of blood T cell repertoires in COVID-19. The method was immunoSEQ multiplex PCR; TCRdb's version includes in-frame clones alone and lacks a portion of them. Of some 180,000 clones listed, 75% to 90% are singletons. Sequencing used peripheral blood. Source of these receptors: a man aged 60-69 years with acute or convalescent COVID-19.

The chain uses TRBV20-1 and TRBJ2-3; 7 nucleotides agree with TRBD2. CDR3 size: 16 residues. V lost 3 bases, J lost 2 bases, and 11 bases stayed unmatched. The germline CDR1 and CDR2 sequences are DFQATT and SNEGSKA (reference sequence). Written as DNA, the CDR3 is TGCAGTGCTAGTGCTTCCCTAGCGGAGAACACAGATACGCAGTATTTT. This sequence encodes CSASASLAENTDTQYF.

The V gene is TRBV6-5, the J gene TRBJ1-2; D is unresolved. Germline CDR1 reads MNHEY; CDR2 reads SVGAGI. V was trimmed by 8 bases and J by 6 bases, leaving 22 bases between them. The CDR3 runs 15 residues. The CDR3 reads CASATTGSSRNGYTF. In nucleotides, the CDR3 is TGTGCCAGCGCTACTACCGGCAGTTCGAGGAATGGCTACACCTTC.

The chain is built from TRBV11-3 and TRBJ2-1; 8 nucleotides line up with TRBD2. Trimming cost V 4 bases and J 11 bases; bases outside gene matches: 4. This CDR3 has 12 amino acids. Looked up from germline, CDR1 is SGHNT and CDR2 is YENEEA. CDR3 loop: CASSSGTSKQFF. The CDR3 region has the DNA TGTGCCAGCAGCTCAGGGACTAGTAAGCAGTTCTTC.

The chain links TRBV12-5 to TRBJ2-1, with 7 bases matching TRBD1. J lost 7 bases, V lost 5 bases, and 5 bases had no gene match. Germline CDR1 LGHNT, CDR2 FRNRAP. This CDR3 spans 13 amino acids. In DNA form, the CDR3 reads TGTGCTAGTGGTCTGGACAGGCAGAATGAGCAGTTCTTC. As protein: CASGLDRQNEQFF.

The V and J genes are TRBV7-2 and TRBJ2-7; the match to TRBD2 covers 7 bases. CDR3 length: 15 amino acids. Trimming at V came to 1 base and at J to 6 bases, leaving 9 bases not matched to a gene. Germline assignment: CDR1 SGHTA and CDR2 FQGNSA. CDR3 loop: CASSLVYSGATEQYF. CDR3 in DNA: TGTGCCAGCAGCTTAGTATACAGCGGGGCTACCGAGCAGTACTTC.

J is TRBJ2-7 and V is TRBV27, with D perhaps TRBD1 (5 bases). This CDR3 spans 13 amino acids. Germline lookup yields CDR1 MNHEY and CDR2 SMNVEV (reference sequence). The CDR3 bases are TGTGCTCTCAGGGCGGAAAGCTCCTACGAGCAGTACTTC. Its translation: CALRAESSYEQYF.

The chain links TRBV7-2 to TRBJ2-4; possible D gene TRBD2, 5 bases. CDR1 and CDR2 from the germline V gene are SGHTA and FQGNSA. This CDR3 is 15 amino acids long. V lost 4 bases and J lost 0, with 10 bases in between. CDR3 sequence reads: CASSSDGLAKNIQYF. The DNA of the CDR3 is TGTGCCAGCAGCTCGGACGGACTAGCCAAAAACATTCAGTACTTC.

This CDR3 reads CASSEARQSSGNTIYF. The CDR3 region has the DNA TGTGCCAGCAGTGAAGCGCGACAGAGCTCTGGAAACACCATATATTTT. The V and J genes are TRBV2 and TRBJ1-3, with D possibly TRBD1 on 5 matching bases. The CDR3 extends over 16 amino acids. From germline, CDR1 is SNHLY and CDR2 FYNNEI. Trimming removed 0 bases from V and 0 bases from J, with 9 bases in between.

The rearrangement links TRBV2 to TRBJ1-4; 11 bases fit TRBD1. Trimming removed 7 bases from V and 5 bases from J; junction bases left unmatched: 6. CDR1 SNHLY and CDR2 FYNNEI come from the germline V gene. The length of the CDR3 is 15 residues. The CDR3 loop reads CASKVRDRGNEKLFF. Here the CDR3 DNA reads TGTGCCAGCAAAGTCCGGGACAGGGGGAATGAAAAACTGTTTTTT.

This rearrangement joins TRBV20-1 to TRBJ2-1, with 13 bases that match TRBD2. Germline V gene data show CDR1 as DFQATT and CDR2 as SNEGSKA (reference sequence). Germline trimming cut 3 bases from V and 6 bases from J; bases unmatched to any gene: 2. The CDR3 has 14 amino acids. CDR3 sequence reads: CSASGTSGTNEQFF. CDR3 DNA: TGCAGTGCTAGTGGGACTAGCGGGACCAATGAGCAGTTCTTC.

The rearrangement joins TRBV11-3 to TRBJ1-3; TRBD1 agrees at 9 bases. V lost 5 bases and J lost 4; bases outside the gene matches: 12. The CDR3 consists of 17 residues. CDR1 and CDR2 from the germline V gene are SGHNT and YENEEA. CDR3 in DNA: TGTGCCAGCAGCCGGGGCGTCGGGACAGGGTGGGGAAACACCATATATTTT. It codes for CASSRGVGTGWGNTIYF.

J is TRBJ2-3 and V is TRBV6-4, with 8 bases lining up with TRBD2. The CDR3 runs 14 residues. J lost 6 bases, V lost 1 base, and 3 bases had no gene match. Looked up from germline, CDR1 is MRHNA and CDR2 is SNTAGT. Here the CDR3 reads CASSDFSGADTQYF. CDR3 bases: TGTGCCAGCAGTGACTTTAGCGGGGCCGATACGCAGTATTTT.

The CDR3 is CASSLEPLTDTQYF. The CDR3 coding sequence is TGTGCCAGCAGCTTAGAGCCACTCACAGATACGCAGTATTTT. The chain recombines TRBV11-2 with TRBJ2-3; D is uncertain. This CDR3 has 14 residues. The V and J ends lost 0 bases and 2 bases respectively, with 6 bases between them. Germline V gene data show CDR1 as SGHAT and CDR2 as FQNNGV.

The chain combines TRBV6-2 or TRBV6-3 with TRBJ1-6; a possible D gene is TRBD1 (5 bases). Germline CDR1 and CDR2: MNHEY and SVGEGT. V lost 2 bases to trimming and J lost 14 bases, with 13 bases between them. This CDR3 region has 13 residues. Here the CDR3 reads CASSYIRGSALHF. The CDR3 coding sequence is TGTGCCAGCAGTTACATAAGGGGATCGGCCCTCCACTTT.

The chain couples TRBV4-3 to TRBJ1-6; no clear D gene. Trimming removed 0 bases at V and 10 bases at J, with 19 bases between. The CDR3 is 17 residues long. Germline CDR1 reads LGHNA; CDR2 reads YSLEER. For the CDR3, the DNA is TGCGCCAGCAGCCAAGATGGGCGACGCGGGGAGGTGTCACCCCTCCACTTT. Its translation: CASSQDGRRGEVSPLHF.

This clone was found once. The chain recombines TRBV18 with TRBJ1-5; 9 positions agree with TRBD1. The CDR3 consists of 14 residues. J was trimmed by 10 bases and V by 6 bases; bases with no gene match: 10. Germline loops: CDR1 KGHSH, CDR2 LQKENI. The CDR3 loop reads CASSRETGGHPQHF. The CDR3 nucleotides are TGTGCCAGCTCCCGAGAGACAGGGGGGCACCCCCAGCATTTT.

The chain uses TRBV21-1 and TRBJ1-5; the D call of TRBD1 is as the table states it, not checked on the DNA. TRBV21-1 is marked as a pseudogene. This CDR3 region has 13 residues. CDR3 protein: CASSKLGKQPQHF. The DNA of the CDR3 is TGTGCCAGCAGCAAATTGGGCAAACAGCCCCAGCATTTT.

The genes are TRBV18 and TRBJ2-3; possible D gene TRBD2, 6 bases. Trimming removed 2 bases at V and 0 bases at J, with 9 bases between. Germline values: CDR1 KGHSH, CDR2 LQKENI. The CDR3 covers 15 residues. Written as DNA, the CDR3 is TGTGCCAGCTCACCAGGGGGGACTAGCACAGATACGCAGTATTTT. It encodes CASSPGGTSTDTQYF. The variable domain in full, with the rest retrieved from reference TRBV18 and TRBJ2-3, is NAGVMQNPRHLVRRRGQEARLRCSPMKGHSHVYWYRQLPEEGLKFMVYLQKENIIDESGMPKERFSAEFPKEGPSILRIQQVVRGDSAAYFCASSPGGTSTDTQYFGPGTRLTVL.

In its sample, this clone was seen once. This sequence joins TRBV27 and TRBJ2-2; D ambiguous. This CDR3 spans 14 amino acids. With 7 bases removed from V and 1 base from J, the gap between germline ends came to 10 bases. The germline V gene has CDR1 MNHEY and CDR2 SMNVEV (reference sequence). CDR3 protein: CASTLAENTGELFF. In nucleotides, the CDR3 is TGTGCCAGCACATTGGCGGAGAACACCGGGGAGCTGTTTTTT.